This T cell receptor beta chain was captured in a study of T cell repertoires in cytomegalovirus infection. Study context: HLA-B-restricted CMV epitopes that are well studied, plus recently identified HLA-C-restricted ones, were used by the study. An indication of both CMV infection and matching HLA type came from public TCR beta signatures. Findings and limits, study-wide: Using cumulative public TCR beta family frequency, the authors identified those who carried CMV together with the relevant HLA. In two of eight donors, the top clonotype was HLA-C-restricted CMV-specific.

As regards this clonotype: Its antigen remains unknown.

The CDR3 sequence is 16 residues long. V lost 6 bases to trimming and J lost 2 bases; unmatched junction nucleotides: 5. Germline CDR1 is MNHEY and CDR2 is SVGEGT. TCRdb re-analysed the reads in MiXCR, keeping a single row per CDR3 protein. Among roughly 350,000 distinct CDR3 sequences listed, roughly 36% were seen once. The TCR was taken from a human donor in good health (CMV status not recorded). Some clones in this sample may be carry-over from other donors' samples. The chain recombines TRBV6-2 or TRBV6-3 with TRBJ1-5; TRBD1 matches at 12 bases. The starting material was cultured PBMCs, obtained from culture after CMV antigen stimulation. The CDR3 here is CASRAGDRGRNQPQHF. CDR3 coding DNA: TGTGCCAGCAGAGCCGGGGACAGGGGGCGCAATCAGCCCCAGCATTTT.